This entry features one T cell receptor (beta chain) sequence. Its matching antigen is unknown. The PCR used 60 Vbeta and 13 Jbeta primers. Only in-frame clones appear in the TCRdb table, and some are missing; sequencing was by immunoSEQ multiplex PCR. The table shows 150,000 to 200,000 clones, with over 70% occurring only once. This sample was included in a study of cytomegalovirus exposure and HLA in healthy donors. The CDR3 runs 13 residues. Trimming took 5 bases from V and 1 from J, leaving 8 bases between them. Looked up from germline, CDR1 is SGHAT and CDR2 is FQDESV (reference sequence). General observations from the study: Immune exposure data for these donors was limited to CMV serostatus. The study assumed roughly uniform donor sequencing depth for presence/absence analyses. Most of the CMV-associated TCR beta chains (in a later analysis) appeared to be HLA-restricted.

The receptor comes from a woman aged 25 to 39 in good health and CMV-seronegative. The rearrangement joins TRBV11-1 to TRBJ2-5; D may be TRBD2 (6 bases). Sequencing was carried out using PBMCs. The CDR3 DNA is TGTGCCAGCAGCCGGGGGACCCAAGAGACCCAGTACTTC. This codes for CASSRGTQETQYF.